This T cell receptor (beta chain) comes out of a study of cytomegalovirus exposure and HLA in healthy donors. Trimming removed 3 bases from V and 1 base from J, with 8 bases in between. CDR1 is MDHEN and CDR2 is SYDVKM in the germline V gene. CDR3 length equals 14 residues. Note on this clone: Its antigen is undetermined.

This PCR relied on a set of 60 Vbeta primers and 13 Jbeta primers. Here immunoSEQ multiplex PCR was the method, and the copy in TCRdb shows in-frame clones only, minus some. Here the sample spans around 150,000 clones, roughly 70% being singletons. Study-wide results and caveats: TCR sequences were mostly rare, though some public TCRs occurred in many donors. Of the V segments, some could not be distinguished, including TRBV6-2 and TRBV6-3, and were excluded.

The sequence came from a man aged 35-49 years in good health and CMV-seronegative. Sequenced sample: PBMCs. J is TRBJ2-3 and V is TRBV28; D not resolved. CDR3 nucleotide sequence: TGTGCCAGCAGTTTTATCGCGGGCACAGATACGCAGTATTTT. Residues: CASSFIAGTDTQYF.